Below, 2 T cell receptor beta chains from the same sample are listed, as sequenced in a study of blood T cell repertoires in COVID-19. Sequenced by immunoSEQ multiplex PCR; TCRdb stores in-frame clones only, minus some. Counted here are 45,000 to 55,000 clones, 65% to 80% occurring once; the ten biggest clones make up around 14%. The sequenced material came from peripheral blood. All receptors come from a human donor with active or convalescent COVID-19. The donor label of this sample is uncertain.

The rearrangement links TRBV11-2 to TRBJ2-1, with D maybe TRBD1 (6 bases). V was cut by 4 bases and J by 0 bases, with 13 bases left in between. Germline V CDR1 and CDR2: SGHAT, FQNNGV. This CDR3 is built from 16 residues. The CDR3 here is CASSSRQDSSYNEQFF. In DNA, the CDR3 is TGTGCCAGCAGCTCAAGACAGGACAGCTCCTACAATGAGCAGTTCTTC.

The chain recombines TRBV6-2 or TRBV6-3 with TRBJ1-1; D is perhaps TRBD1 (6 bases). V was shortened by 2 bases and J by 1 base, with 11 bases between the two germline ends. The CDR3 is 15 residues long. CDR1 MNHEY and CDR2 SVGEGT come from the germline V gene. The CDR3 DNA reads TGTGCCAGCAGTTACGGACAGAGGGGGAACACTGAAGCTTTCTTT. Protein product: CASSYGQRGNTEAFF.